This T cell receptor beta chain was recovered during a study of shared clonotypes between healthy human individuals. Across the study: CD8 memory received one plate per donor, CD8 naive two, CD4 memory three and CD4 naive three.

Within Nashville, Tennessee resided all donors, each a Caucasian adult. The CDR3 runs to 14 residues. The J segment lost 5 bases and the V segment lost 5 bases, leaving 8 bases of the junction unmatched. In germline, CDR1 is SGHTA, CDR2 FQGTGA. Whole-study results and caveats: An expected dependence of interdonor clonotype sharing on sequencing depth was noted.

Using immunoSEQ multiplex PCR, the repertoire was profiled, and TCRdb retains in-frame clones only, with some absent. This sample has approximately 1.1 million clones, with 70% to 80% found just once. A note on this clone: Its target is not known.

This clonotype was sampled from a man aged 18 to 29 in good health. Some clones in this sample may be carry-over from other donors' samples. Sequenced: memory CD4+ T cells from PBMCs. Subset given: CD45RA-negative fraction. This sequence joins TRBV7-3 and TRBJ2-7, with 8 positions matching TRBD2. The CDR3 DNA reads TGTGCCAGCAGCCCCTCCCCGGGGGGGAACGAGCAGTACTTC. Residues: CASSPSPGGNEQYF.